This note documents a single TCR beta chain sequence. In the authors' workflow: How many nucleated cells were present was estimated from reference gene primer amplification. The table came from immunoSEQ multiplex PCR; TCRdb's copy has only in-frame clones and leaves some out. V, J and clone size derive from that table, while D and trimming were established from the DNA sequence. The table records 90,000 to 150,000 clones, approximately 80% of them present only once. This record belongs to a study of blood T cell repertoires in COVID-19. Overall study context: Researchers got acute and convalescent COVID-19 samples from the United States, Italy and Spain.

Sequencing was carried out using peripheral blood. The receptor was isolated from a human donor in a cohort sampled during active COVID-19.

The DNA of the CDR3 is TGTGCCAGCAGCCCCGCGGGGGTCAACAATGAGCAGTTCTTC. As protein: CASSPAGVNNEQFF. The V gene is TRBV9, the J gene TRBJ2-1, with 7 nucleotides matching TRBD2. The CDR3 loop spans 14 amino acids. Germline values: CDR1 SGDLS, CDR2 YYNGEE. V lost 4 bases to trimming and J lost 5 bases; unmatched junction nucleotides: 6.